In its sample, the clone carrying this T cell receptor (beta chain) was seen many times. This sample was included in a study of sequential checkpoint blockade in melanoma. Across the whole study: First-line arms were nivolumab then ipilimumab, or the reverse, randomized 1:1. Twenty-two patients had matched tumor biopsies before treatment and at week 13 after nivolumab or ipilimumab alone.

Specified treatment: randomized to nivolumab then ipilimumab (arm A) or the reverse (arm B). DNA-damaging chemotherapy had not been given to any patient beforehand. The protocol was immunoSEQ multiplex PCR, while the TCRdb copy is restricted to in-frame clones and leaves out a portion. Of approximately 8,200 clones listed, around 22% are singletons. CDR1 is SGHNT and CDR2 is YENEEA in the germline V gene. The CDR3 runs 14 residues. V gave up 2 bases and J gave up 5 bases; unmatched junction bases: 1. The TCR was taken from a human donor with melanoma. This chain connects TRBV11-3 to TRBJ1-5; 9 bases line up with TRBD1. The sequenced sample was tumor tissue (inferred from file names), obtained from a patient given nivolumab and ipilimumab in sequence. CDR3 nucleotide sequence: TGTGCCAGCAGCTTAACAGGGGGCGATCAGCCCCAGCATTTT. It codes for CASSLTGGDQPQHF.